The 15 T cell receptor beta chains reported below all come from one sample, sequenced in a study of Ad26.COV2.S vaccination and SARS-CoV-2 variants. The treatment: roughly 20 received Ad26.COV2.S at low or high dose, single or two shots; about 5 received placebo; per-sample allocation not given. It was on day 63 after the first vaccine or placebo injection that samples were taken. Generated by immunoSEQ multiplex PCR, the TCRdb table keeps only in-frame clones and is missing some. The sample gives 300,000 to 350,000 clones, 75% to 90% of which show up once; around 5.3% is in the top ten. The sample here was peripheral blood, taken in a trial of Ad26.COV2.S vaccine versus placebo. Every receptor here comes from a person between 18 and 65 years old who received the Ad26.COV2.S COVID-19 vaccine or a placebo.

The genes are TRBV19 and TRBJ1-1; 8 bases match TRBD1. The CDR3 runs to 19 residues. J gave up 1 base and V 3 bases, and 16 bases lay outside the gene matches. Germline values: CDR1 LNHDA, CDR2 SQIVND (reference sequence). DNA for the CDR3: TGTGCCAGTAGTATCCGACTGGGGGCTTCCGGGACAGGGAACACTGAAGCTTTCTTT. Residues: CASSIRLGASGTGNTEAFF.

The chain links TRBV18 to TRBJ2-1, with TRBD2 identical over 9 bases. The CDR3 loop spans 16 amino acids. Trimming at V came to 3 bases and at J to 2 bases, leaving 5 bases not matched to a gene. CDR1 is KGHSH and CDR2 is LQKENI in the germline V gene. The CDR3 DNA is TGTGCCAGCTCACCGGTAGCGGGAGAAACCTACAATGAGCAGTTCTTC. Amino acids: CASSPVAGETYNEQFF.

This sequence joins TRBV5-1 and TRBJ1-4; D gene ambiguous. Deletions cut 0 bases from V and 8 bases from J, with 17 bases between. The CDR3 is made up of 16 amino acids. Germline loops: CDR1 SGHRS, CDR2 YFSETQ. Here the CDR3 DNA reads TGCGCCAGCAGCTTGGAGCTCGATTCTATTAGAGAAAAACTGTTTTTT. Encoded protein: CASSLELDSIREKLFF. The whole variable domain, filled in from reference TRBV5-1 and TRBJ1-4, reads KAGVTQTPRYLIKTRGQQVTLSCSPISGHRSVSWYQQTPGQGLQFLFEYFSETQRNKGNFPGRFSGRQFSNSRSEMNVSTLELGDSALYLCASSLELDSIREKLFFGSGTQLSVL.

This clone was picked up one time. The chain links TRBV7-3 to TRBJ2-1; no definite D call. Trimming pared 1 base from V and 6 bases from J, leaving 13 bases between. The CDR3 length is 15 residues. CDR1 is SGHTA, CDR2 FQGTGA, per germline. The DNA of the CDR3 is TGTGCCAGCAGCTTAATATTTCACAGTCTCAATGAGCAGTTCTTC. Translating gives CASSLIFHSLNEQFF.

This chain links TRBV28 with TRBJ1-5; 9 bases are a match to TRBD1. Germline assignment: CDR1 MDHEN and CDR2 SYDVKM. The CDR3 length is 16 residues. The V gene end was trimmed by 2 bases and the J gene end by 5 bases; junction bases not matched to a gene: 7. This CDR3 reads CASSLIHGTGHQPQHF. The CDR3 DNA sequence: TGTGCCAGCAGTTTAATACATGGGACAGGGCATCAGCCCCAGCATTTT.

The chain couples TRBV5-8 to TRBJ2-3; no clear D. CDR1 is SGHTS, CDR2 YDEGEE, per germline. The CDR3 has 15 residues. V lost 0 bases, J lost 5 bases, and 13 bases lay in between. In DNA form, the CDR3 reads TGTGCCAGCAGCTTGGGTTCTTGGGTTGGAGATACGCAGTATTTT. Amino acids: CASSLGSWVGDTQYF.

The table lists this clone with a count of one. This chain connects TRBV9 to TRBJ2-2; 13 bases match TRBD2. The CDR3 is 17 amino acids. CDR1 is SGDLS and CDR2 is YYNGEE in the germline V gene. V lost 0 bases and J lost 5; bases outside the gene matches: 4. CDR3 in DNA: TGTGCCAGCAGCGTAGGACTAGCGGGGGGATATACCGGGGAGCTGTTTTTT. Its translation is CASSVGLAGGYTGELFF.

About this clone itself: Other DNA sequences in this sample translate to the same CDR3. The CDR3 DNA sequence: TGTGCCAGCAGGACGACAGGGACGAACACTGAAGCTTTCTTT. Amino acid sequence: CASRTTGTNTEAFF. The chain carries TRBV6-5 and TRBJ1-1; the match to TRBD1 covers 7 bases. The V segment lost 6 bases and the J segment 1 base; nucleotides outside the gene matches: 5. Germline lookup yields CDR1 MNHEY and CDR2 SVGAGI. The CDR3 contains 14 residues.

The table lists this clone with a count of one. The V and J genes are TRBV5-1 and TRBJ2-2; 8 bases line up with TRBD2. Germline CDR1 and CDR2: SGHRS and YFSETQ. Germline trimming cut 2 bases from V and 0 bases from J; bases unmatched to any gene: 3. The CDR3 has 16 residues. This CDR3 is CASSFTSGTNTGELFF. The DNA of the CDR3 is TGCGCCAGCAGCTTTACTAGCGGAACGAACACCGGGGAGCTGTTTTTT.

The CDR3, as DNA: TGTGCCAGCAGCGTAGGCACTCTCCCCTACGAGCAGTACTTC. Its protein product is CASSVGTLPYEQYF. The chain couples TRBV9 to TRBJ2-7; no definite D call. The CDR3 has 14 amino acids. V was shortened by 0 bases and J by 2 bases, with 9 bases between the two germline ends. In germline, CDR1 is SGDLS, CDR2 YYNGEE.

This clone was seen a handful of times. The CDR3 DNA follows: TGCGCCAGCAGTCGGACAGGGCTGAACACTGAAGCTTTCTTT. It is translated as CASSRTGLNTEAFF. The rearrangement links TRBV5-1 to TRBJ1-1; 8 nucleotides line up with TRBD1. This CDR3 spans 14 amino acids. J lost 0 bases, V lost 5 bases, and 3 bases had no gene match. Germline loops: CDR1 SGHRS, CDR2 YFSETQ.

This clone was counted a single time. The V call is TRBV7-8, the J call TRBJ2-5, with D tentatively TRBD1 or TRBD2 (6 bases each). Looked up from germline, CDR1 is SGHVS and CDR2 is FQNEAQ. The CDR3 runs 17 residues. The ends were cut back, 5 bases at V and 3 bases at J, with 22 bases in the middle. The CDR3 region is CASSLRRLGGQEETQYF. Here the CDR3 DNA reads TGTGCCAGCAGCCTCAGGAGACTTGGGGGGCAGGAAGAGACCCAGTACTTC.

The rearrangement joins TRBV2 to TRBJ1-4; D gene uncertain. CDR3 length: 14 residues. V was cut by 1 base and J by 5 bases, with 8 bases left in between. Germline V gene lookup returns CDR1 SNHLY and CDR2 FYNNEI. The CDR3 bases are TGTGCCAGCAGTGAAGAAAGCGCGAATGAAAAACTGTTTTTT. This codes for CASSEESANEKLFF.

V gene TRBV6-1 combines with J gene TRBJ2-5; D ambiguous. Germline CDR1 and CDR2: MNHNS and SASEGT. Trimming left V 3 bases short and J 8 bases short, with 13 bases between. The CDR3 spans 13 residues. CDR3 coding DNA: TGTGCCAGCAGTGACGTTCAGATGGCTACCCAGTACTTC. Its translation is CASSDVQMATQYF.

This chain connects TRBV7-3 to TRBJ2-2, with 10 bases identical to TRBD1. V dropped 4 bases and J dropped 4; count of bases not matched to a gene: 0. CDR1 and CDR2 (germline): SGHTA, FQGTGA. CDR3 length: 14 amino acids. This chain's CDR3 is CASSWTGGTGELFF. The CDR3 DNA reads as TGTGCCAGCAGCTGGACAGGGGGCACCGGGGAGCTGTTTTTT.